This TCR beta chain was profiled in a study of EBV T-cell therapy then PD-1 blockade in nasopharyngeal carcinoma. Treatment defined: AdE1-LMPpoly-expanded autologous EBV-specific T-cell therapy followed by anti-PD-1 nivolumab. The repertoire was sequenced with immunoSEQ multiplex PCR; TCRdb's copy has only in-frame clones and lacks some. The sample contains about 22,000 clones, about 79% of which appear only once. Worth noting for this clone: The antigen is unknown.

Unmatched junction bases numbered 4, after V lost 8 bases and J lost 1 base. Germline assignment: CDR1 MNHEY and CDR2 SMNVEV (reference sequence). The CDR3 consists of 14 residues. This sequence was found in a man between 40 and 49 years old with nasopharyngeal carcinoma. Source: CD8+ T cells from blood, taken at day -245 from a patient whose treatment included autologous EBV-specific T cells and nivolumab. The chain links TRBV27 to TRBJ1-5, with 8 bases matching TRBD1. The CDR3 bases are TGTGCCAGCTCCCGGGACAGGAGCAATCAGCCCCAGCATTTT. The encoded protein is CASSRDRSNQPQHF.